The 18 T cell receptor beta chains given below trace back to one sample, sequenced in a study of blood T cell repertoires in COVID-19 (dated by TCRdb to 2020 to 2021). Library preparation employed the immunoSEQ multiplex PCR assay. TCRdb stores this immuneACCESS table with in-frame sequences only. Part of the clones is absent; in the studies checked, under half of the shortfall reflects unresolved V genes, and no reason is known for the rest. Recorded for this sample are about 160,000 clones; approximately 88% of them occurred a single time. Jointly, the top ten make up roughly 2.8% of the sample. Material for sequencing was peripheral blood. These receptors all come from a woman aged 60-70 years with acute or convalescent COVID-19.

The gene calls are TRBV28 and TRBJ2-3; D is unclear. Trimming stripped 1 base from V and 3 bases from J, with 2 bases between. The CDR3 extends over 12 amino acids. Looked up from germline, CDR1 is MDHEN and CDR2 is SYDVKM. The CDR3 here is CASSLLTDTQYF. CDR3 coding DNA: TGTGCCAGCAGTTTATTAACAGATACGCAGTATTTT.

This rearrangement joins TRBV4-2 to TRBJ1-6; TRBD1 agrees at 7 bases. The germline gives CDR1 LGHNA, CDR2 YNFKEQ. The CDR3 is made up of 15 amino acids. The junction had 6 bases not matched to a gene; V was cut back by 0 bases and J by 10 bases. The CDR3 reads CASSQERQGGSPLHF. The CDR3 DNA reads TGTGCCAGCAGCCAAGAAAGACAGGGCGGGTCACCCCTCCACTTT.

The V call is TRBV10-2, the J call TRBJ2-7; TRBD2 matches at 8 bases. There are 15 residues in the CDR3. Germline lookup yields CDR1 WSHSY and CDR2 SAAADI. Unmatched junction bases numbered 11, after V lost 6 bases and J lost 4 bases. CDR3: CASRPPGLERYEQYF. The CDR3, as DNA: TGCGCCAGCAGACCTCCGGGACTAGAACGTTACGAGCAGTACTTC.

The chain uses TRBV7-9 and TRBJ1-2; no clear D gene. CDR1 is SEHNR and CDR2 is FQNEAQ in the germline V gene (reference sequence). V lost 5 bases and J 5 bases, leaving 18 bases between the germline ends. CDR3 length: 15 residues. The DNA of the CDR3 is TGTGCCAGCAGCCCGGACCCGGGGTCCACTTATGGCTACACCTTC. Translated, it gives CASSPDPGSTYGYTF.

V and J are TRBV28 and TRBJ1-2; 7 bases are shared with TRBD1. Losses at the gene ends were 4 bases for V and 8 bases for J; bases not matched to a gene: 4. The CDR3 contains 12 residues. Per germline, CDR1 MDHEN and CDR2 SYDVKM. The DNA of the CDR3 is TGTGCCAGCAGTTACAGGGGCGAGGGCTACACCTTC. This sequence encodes CASSYRGEGYTF.

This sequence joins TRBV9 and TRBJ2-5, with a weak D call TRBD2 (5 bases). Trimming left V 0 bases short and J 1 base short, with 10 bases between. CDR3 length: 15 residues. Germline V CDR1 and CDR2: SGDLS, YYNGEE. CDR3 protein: CASSVGGRGQETQYF. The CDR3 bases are TGTGCCAGCAGCGTAGGTGGACGGGGCCAAGAGACCCAGTACTTC.

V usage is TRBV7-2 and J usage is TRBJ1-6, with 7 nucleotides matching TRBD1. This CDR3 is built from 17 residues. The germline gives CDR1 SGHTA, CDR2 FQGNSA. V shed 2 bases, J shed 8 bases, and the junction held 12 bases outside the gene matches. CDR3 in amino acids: CASSLRGVDRAYSPLHF. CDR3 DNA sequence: TGTGCCAGCAGCTTAAGGGGGGTAGACAGGGCCTATTCACCCCTCCACTTT.

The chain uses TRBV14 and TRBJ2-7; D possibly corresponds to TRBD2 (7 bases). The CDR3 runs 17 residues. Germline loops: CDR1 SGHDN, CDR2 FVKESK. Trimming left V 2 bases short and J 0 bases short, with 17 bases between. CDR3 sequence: CASSQTPGGSSSYEQYF. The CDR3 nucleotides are TGTGCCAGCAGCCAAACCCCGGGGGGCTCTAGCTCCTACGAGCAGTACTTC.

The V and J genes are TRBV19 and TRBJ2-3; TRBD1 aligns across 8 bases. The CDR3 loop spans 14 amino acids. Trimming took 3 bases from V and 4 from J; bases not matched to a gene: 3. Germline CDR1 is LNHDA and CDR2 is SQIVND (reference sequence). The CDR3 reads CASSIRGPADTQYF. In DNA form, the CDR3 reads TGTGCCAGTAGTATCAGGGGGCCTGCAGATACGCAGTATTTT.

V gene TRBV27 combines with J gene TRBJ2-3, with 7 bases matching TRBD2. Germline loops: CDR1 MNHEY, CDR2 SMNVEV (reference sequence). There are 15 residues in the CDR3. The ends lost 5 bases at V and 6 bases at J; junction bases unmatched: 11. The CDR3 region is CASSQLAAPADTQYF. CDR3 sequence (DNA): TGTGCCAGCAGTCAGCTAGCGGCCCCGGCGGATACGCAGTATTTT.

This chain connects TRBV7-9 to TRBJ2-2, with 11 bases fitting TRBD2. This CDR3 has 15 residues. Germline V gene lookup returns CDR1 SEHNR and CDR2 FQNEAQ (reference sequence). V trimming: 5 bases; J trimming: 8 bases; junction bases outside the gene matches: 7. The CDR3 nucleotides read TGTGCCAGCAGCGGGACTAGCGGAATTGGAGGGGAGCTGTTTTTT. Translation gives CASSGTSGIGGELFF.

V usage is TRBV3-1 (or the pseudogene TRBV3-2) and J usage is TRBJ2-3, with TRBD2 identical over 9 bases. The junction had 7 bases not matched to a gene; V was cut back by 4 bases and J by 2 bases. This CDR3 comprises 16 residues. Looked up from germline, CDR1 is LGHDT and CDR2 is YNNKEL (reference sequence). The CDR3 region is CASSPRQRGATDTQYF. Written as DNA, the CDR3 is TGTGCCAGCAGCCCTCGGCAGCGGGGGGCCACAGATACGCAGTATTTT.

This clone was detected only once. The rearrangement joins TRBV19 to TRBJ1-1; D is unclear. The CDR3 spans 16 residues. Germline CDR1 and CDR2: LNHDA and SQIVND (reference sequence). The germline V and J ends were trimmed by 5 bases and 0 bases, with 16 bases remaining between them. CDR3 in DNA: TGTGCCAGTAGTGCCCCCTGGGAGCTGATGAACACTGAAGCTTTCTTT. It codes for CASSAPWELMNTEAFF.

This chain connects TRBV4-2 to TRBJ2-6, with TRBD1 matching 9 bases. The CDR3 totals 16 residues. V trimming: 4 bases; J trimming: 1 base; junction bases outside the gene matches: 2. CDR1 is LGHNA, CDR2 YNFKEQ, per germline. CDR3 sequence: CASSRDRDSGANVLTF. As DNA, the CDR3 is TGTGCCAGCAGCCGGGACAGGGATTCTGGGGCCAACGTCCTGACTTTC.

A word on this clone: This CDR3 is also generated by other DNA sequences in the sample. The CDR3 bases are TGCGCCAGCAGCTTGGCCTCCTCTGGAAACACCATATATTTT. It codes for CASSLASSGNTIYF. The V gene is TRBV5-1, the J gene TRBJ1-3, with D hard to call. Trimming pared 0 bases from V and 0 bases from J, leaving 4 bases between. This CDR3 is built from 14 residues. The V gene's germline CDR1 is SGHRS and CDR2 YFSETQ. Based on the CDR3 plus reference TRBV5-1 and TRBJ1-3, the full variable domain is KAGVTQTPRYLIKTRGQQVTLSCSPISGHRSVSWYQQTPGQGLQFLFEYFSETQRNKGNFPGRFSGRQFSNSRSEMNVSTLELGDSALYLCASSLASSGNTIYFGEGSWLTVV.

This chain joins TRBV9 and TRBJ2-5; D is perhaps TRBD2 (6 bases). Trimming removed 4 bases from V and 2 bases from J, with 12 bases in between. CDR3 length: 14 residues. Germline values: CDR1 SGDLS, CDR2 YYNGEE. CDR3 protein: CASSFGTPQETQYF. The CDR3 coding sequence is TGTGCCAGCAGCTTCGGGACTCCGCAAGAGACCCAGTACTTC.

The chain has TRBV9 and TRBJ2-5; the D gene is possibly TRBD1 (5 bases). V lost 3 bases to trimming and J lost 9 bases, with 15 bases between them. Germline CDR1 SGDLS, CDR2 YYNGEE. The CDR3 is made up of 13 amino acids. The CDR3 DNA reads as TGTGCCAGCAGCGGTGGGGCCGATAACTCCCAGTACTTC. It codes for CASSGGADNSQYF.

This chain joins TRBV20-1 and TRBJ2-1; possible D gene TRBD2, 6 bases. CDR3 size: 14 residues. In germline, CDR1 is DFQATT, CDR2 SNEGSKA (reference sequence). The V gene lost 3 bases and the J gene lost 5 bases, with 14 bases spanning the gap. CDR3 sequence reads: CSASLIAAHNEQFF. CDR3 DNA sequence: TGCAGTGCTAGTCTTATAGCGGCCCACAATGAGCAGTTCTTC.